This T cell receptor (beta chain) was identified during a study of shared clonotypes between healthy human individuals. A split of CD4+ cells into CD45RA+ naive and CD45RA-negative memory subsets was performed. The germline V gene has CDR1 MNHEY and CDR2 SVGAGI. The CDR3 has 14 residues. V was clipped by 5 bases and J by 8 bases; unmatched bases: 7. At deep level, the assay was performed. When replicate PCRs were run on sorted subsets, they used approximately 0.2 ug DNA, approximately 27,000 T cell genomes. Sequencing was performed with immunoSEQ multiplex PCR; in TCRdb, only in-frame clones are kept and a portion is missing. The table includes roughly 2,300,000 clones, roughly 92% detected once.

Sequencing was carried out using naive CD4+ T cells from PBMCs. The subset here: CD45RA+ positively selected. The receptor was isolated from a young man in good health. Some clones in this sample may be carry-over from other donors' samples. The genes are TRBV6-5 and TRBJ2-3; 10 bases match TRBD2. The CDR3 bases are TGTGCCAGCAGTACTAGCGGGGAGGGTGGTACGCAGTATTTT. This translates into CASSTSGEGGTQYF.